The 12 T cell receptor beta chains listed next were all sequenced from one sample in a study of OX40 agonist ivuxolimab in advanced cancers. TCRdb keeps only in-frame clones here, not all; method: immunoSEQ multiplex PCR. The sample lists roughly 70,000 clones, roughly four fifths occurring once. The specimen comprised CD4+ or CD8+ T cells sorted from blood, sampled in a trial of the OX40 agonist ivuxolimab. These receptors were obtained from an adult with an advanced solid tumor such as melanoma, head and neck, liver or kidney cancer.

The gene calls are TRBV5-1 and TRBJ1-1; D is undetermined. In germline, CDR1 is SGHRS, CDR2 YFSETQ. The CDR3 is 12 amino acids. With 7 bases removed from V and 2 bases from J, the gap between germline ends came to 9 bases. The CDR3 coding sequence is TGCGCCAGCGGATTATTAAACACTGAAGCTTTCTTT. Protein: CASGLLNTEAFF.

V gene TRBV4-1 combines with J gene TRBJ1-6; TRBD1 agrees at 8 bases. CDR3 length equals 16 residues. Germline values: CDR1 MGHRA, CDR2 YSYEKL. The trim removed 5 bases at V and 2 bases at J, leaving 5 bases unmatched. CDR3 nucleotide sequence: TGCGCCAGCAGCATCACAGGGGGGCCCTATAATTCACCCCTCCACTTT. Amino acid sequence: CASSITGGPYNSPLHF.

The DNA for the CDR3 is TGCGCCAGCAGCTTGGAGGCAGGGGTATACTACGAGCAGTACTTC. As protein: CASSLEAGVYYEQYF. This chain connects TRBV5-1 to TRBJ2-7, with D possibly TRBD1 on 6 matching bases. Trimming pared 0 bases from V and 3 bases from J, leaving 13 bases between. This CDR3 contains 15 residues. Looked up from germline, CDR1 is SGHRS and CDR2 is YFSETQ.

The chain carries TRBV9 and TRBJ1-3, with 7 bases that match TRBD1. The CDR3 sequence is 15 residues long. CDR1 SGDLS and CDR2 YYNGEE come from the germline V gene. With V trimmed by 3 bases and J by 2 bases, 5 bases remained unmatched. The CDR3 nucleotides are TGTGCCAGCAGCGCCGCGACAGGGACTGGAAACACCATATATTTT. It yields the protein CASSAATGTGNTIYF.

With regard to this clone: One end of the junction varies from germline; a read error may be responsible. The rearrangement links TRBV5-1 to TRBJ2-2; maybe TRBD1 (5 bases). Germline V gene data show CDR1 as SGHRS and CDR2 as YFSETQ. The CDR3 covers 16 residues. The CDR3 protein is CASGLGAVTNTGELFF. Written as DNA, the CDR3 is TGCGCCAGCGGCTTAGGGGCAGTCACGAACACCGGGGAGCTGTTTTTT.

The chain carries TRBV11-3 and TRBJ1-1, with a possible D match to TRBD1 (6 bases). Between the trimmed V and J ends, which lost 0 bases and 3 bases, there was a span of 14 bases. From germline, CDR1 is SGHNT and CDR2 YENEEA. CDR3 length: 16 residues. DNA of the CDR3: TGTGCCAGCAGCTTAGATTCTTGGGAGGGGGACACTGAAGCTTTCTTT. Amino acid sequence: CASSLDSWEGDTEAFF.

The gene calls are TRBV19 and TRBJ1-2; the D gene is possibly TRBD1 (6 bases). V shed 7 bases and J shed 5 bases, with 14 bases lying between them. The length of the CDR3 is 13 residues. In germline, CDR1 is LNHDA, CDR2 SQIVND (reference sequence). The CDR3 sequence: CASNPRDNYGYTF. In nucleotides, the CDR3 is TGTGCCAGTAACCCGCGGGACAATTATGGCTACACCTTC.

A few counts support this clone. This sequence joins TRBV5-4 and TRBJ2-1, with D possibly being TRBD2 (6 bases). Deletions cut 4 bases from V and 0 bases from J, with 8 bases between. CDR3 length: 14 amino acids. Looked up from germline, CDR1 is SGHNT and CDR2 is YYREEE (reference sequence). CDR3 DNA: TGTGCCAGCAGCCCGACTAGCTCCTACAATGAGCAGTTCTTC. Translating gives CASSPTSSYNEQFF.

The V and J genes are TRBV6-1 and TRBJ1-1; weak D call: TRBD1 (6 bases). V was pared by 1 base and J by 4 bases, with 16 bases between. Germline assignment: CDR1 MNHNS and CDR2 SASEGT. The CDR3 covers 16 residues. CDR3 in amino acids: CASSEVPGVGVTEAFF. DNA of the CDR3: TGTGCCAGCAGTGAAGTCCCAGGGGTAGGGGTCACTGAAGCTTTCTTT.

This clone was observed a single time. The chain carries TRBV6-5 and TRBJ2-5; TRBD1 might be the D (6 bases). Deletions cut 6 bases from V and 2 bases from J, with 16 bases between. Germline assignment: CDR1 MNHEY and CDR2 SVGAGI. This CDR3 comprises 15 residues. In DNA, the CDR3 is TGTGCCAGCAGAAGAACCGGGACACTACAAGAGACCCAGTACTTC. This gives the protein CASRRTGTLQETQYF.

The chain links TRBV7-9 to TRBJ1-2; D unresolved. The CDR3 consists of 14 residues. Deletions cut 1 base from V and 1 base from J, with 7 bases between. The germline CDR1 and CDR2 sequences are SEHNR and FQNEAQ (reference sequence). The CDR3 DNA reads as TGTGCCAGCAGCTTAGGGAATCATAACTATGGCTACACCTTC. This gives the protein CASSLGNHNYGYTF.

This sequence joins TRBV10-1 and TRBJ2-5; D might be TRBD2 (6 bases). The V gene's germline CDR1 is WNHNN and CDR2 SYGVQD (reference sequence). This CDR3 is built from 13 residues. V was shortened by 3 bases and J by 5 bases, with 10 bases between the two germline ends. The CDR3 coding sequence is TGCGCCAGCAGTGATGTCCTAGCGGAGACCCAGTACTTC. Encoded protein: CASSDVLAETQYF.